This T cell receptor (beta chain) came from a study of OX40 agonist ivuxolimab in advanced cancers. In the study overall: People in dose escalation had one of these cancers: hepatocellular carcinoma, melanoma, renal cell or head and neck cancer.

Sequenced by immunoSEQ multiplex PCR; TCRdb stores in-frame clones only, minus some. Found here are tens of thousands of clones, roughly 90% of them singletons; the top ten hold roughly 25%. Trimming removed 3 bases at V and 1 base at J, with 12 bases between. Germline lookup yields CDR1 SEHNR and CDR2 FQNEAQ (reference sequence). The CDR3 has 15 residues. The sequences come from CD4+ or CD8+ T cells sorted from blood, collected in a trial of the OX40 agonist ivuxolimab. This rearrangement joins TRBV7-9 to TRBJ1-1; no clear D gene. The origin of this receptor is an adult with an advanced solid tumor such as melanoma, head and neck, liver or kidney cancer. The CDR3 DNA is TGTGCCAGCAGCTTGGGGAACATCGGGAACACTGAAGCTTTCTTT. Translated, it gives CASSLGNIGNTEAFF.